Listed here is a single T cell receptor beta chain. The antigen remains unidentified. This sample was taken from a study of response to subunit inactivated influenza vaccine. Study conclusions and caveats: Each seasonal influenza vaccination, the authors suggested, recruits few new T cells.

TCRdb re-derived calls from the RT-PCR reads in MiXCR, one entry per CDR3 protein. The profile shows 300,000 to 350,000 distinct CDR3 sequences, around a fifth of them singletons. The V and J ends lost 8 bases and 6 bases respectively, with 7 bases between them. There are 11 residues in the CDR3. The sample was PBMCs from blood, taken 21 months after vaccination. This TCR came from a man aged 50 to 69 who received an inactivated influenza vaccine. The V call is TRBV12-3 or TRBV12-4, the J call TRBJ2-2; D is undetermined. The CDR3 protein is CASRFPGELFF. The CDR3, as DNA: TGTGCCAGCCGATTTCCCGGGGAGCTGTTTTTT.